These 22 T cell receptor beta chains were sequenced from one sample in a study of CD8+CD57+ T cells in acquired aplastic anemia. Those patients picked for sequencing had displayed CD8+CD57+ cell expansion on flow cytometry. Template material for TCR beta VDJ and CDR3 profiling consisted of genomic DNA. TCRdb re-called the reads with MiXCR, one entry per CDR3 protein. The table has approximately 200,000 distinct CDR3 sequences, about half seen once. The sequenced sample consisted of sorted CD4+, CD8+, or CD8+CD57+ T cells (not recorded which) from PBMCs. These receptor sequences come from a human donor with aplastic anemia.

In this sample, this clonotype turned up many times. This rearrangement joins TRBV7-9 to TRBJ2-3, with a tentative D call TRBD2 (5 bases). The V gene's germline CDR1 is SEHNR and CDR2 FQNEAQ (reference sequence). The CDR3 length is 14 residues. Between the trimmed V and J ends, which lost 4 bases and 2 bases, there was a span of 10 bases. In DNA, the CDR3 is TGTGCCAGCAGCTCCGGACTTGACACAGATACGCAGTATTTT. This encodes CASSSGLDTDTQYF.

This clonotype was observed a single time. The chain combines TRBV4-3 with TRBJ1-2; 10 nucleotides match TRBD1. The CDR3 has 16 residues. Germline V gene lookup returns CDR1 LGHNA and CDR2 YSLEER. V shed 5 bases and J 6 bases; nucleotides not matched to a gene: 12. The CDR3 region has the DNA TGCGCCAGCAGCTTACAGGGGGACAGGGGACTCGATGGCTACACCTTC. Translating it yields CASSLQGDRGLDGYTF.

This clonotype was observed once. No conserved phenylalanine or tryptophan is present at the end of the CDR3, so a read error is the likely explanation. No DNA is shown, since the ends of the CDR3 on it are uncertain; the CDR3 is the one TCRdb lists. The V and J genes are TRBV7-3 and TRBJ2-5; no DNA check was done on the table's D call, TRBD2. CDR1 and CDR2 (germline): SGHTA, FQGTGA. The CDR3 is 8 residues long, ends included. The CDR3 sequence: CASSLGPR.

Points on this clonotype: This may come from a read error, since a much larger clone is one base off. The DNA for the CDR3 is TGTGCCAGCAGCTTAGGACTTCCGGGGGGCCAGTACTTC. This sequence encodes CASSLGLPGGQYF. The rearrangement joins TRBV11-2 to TRBJ2-5, with 7 positions matching TRBD2. Germline V gives CDR1 SGHAT, CDR2 FQNNGV. The CDR3 length is 13 residues. V dropped 1 base and J dropped 10; count of bases not matched to a gene: 6.

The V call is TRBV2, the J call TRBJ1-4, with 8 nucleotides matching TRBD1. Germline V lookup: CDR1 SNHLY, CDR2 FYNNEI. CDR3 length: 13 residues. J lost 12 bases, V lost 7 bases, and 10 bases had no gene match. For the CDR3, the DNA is TGTGCCAGCAAGGCGACAGGGGTTGCGGAACTGTTTTTT. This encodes CASKATGVAELFF.

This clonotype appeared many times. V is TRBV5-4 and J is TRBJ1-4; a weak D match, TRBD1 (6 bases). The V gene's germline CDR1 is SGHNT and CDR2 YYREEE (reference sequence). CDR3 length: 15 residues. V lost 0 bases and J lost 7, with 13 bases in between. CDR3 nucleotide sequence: TGTGCCAGCAGCTTGGCACAGGGTCGTTCTGAAAAACTGTTTTTT. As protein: CASSLAQGRSEKLFF.

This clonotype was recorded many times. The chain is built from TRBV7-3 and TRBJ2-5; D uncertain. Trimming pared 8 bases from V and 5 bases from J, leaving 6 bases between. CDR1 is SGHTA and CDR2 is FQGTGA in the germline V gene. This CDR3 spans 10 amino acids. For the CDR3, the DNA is TGTGCCAGCGTGTATGAGACCCAGTACTTC. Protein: CASVYETQYF.

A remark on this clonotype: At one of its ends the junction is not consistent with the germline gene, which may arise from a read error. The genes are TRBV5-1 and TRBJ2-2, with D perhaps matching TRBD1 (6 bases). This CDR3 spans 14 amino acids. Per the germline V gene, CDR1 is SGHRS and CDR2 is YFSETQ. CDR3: CASSLGQFTEELFF. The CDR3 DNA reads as TGCGCCAGCAGCTTAGGACAGTTCACCGAGGAGCTGTTTTTT.

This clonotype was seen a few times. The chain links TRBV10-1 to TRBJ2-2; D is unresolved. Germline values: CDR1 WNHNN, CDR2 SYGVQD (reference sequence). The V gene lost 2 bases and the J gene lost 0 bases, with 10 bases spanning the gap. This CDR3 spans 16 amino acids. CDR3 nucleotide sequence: TGCGCCAGCAGTGAGATTAGGATTCCGAACACCGGGGAGCTGTTTTTT. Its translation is CASSEIRIPNTGELFF.

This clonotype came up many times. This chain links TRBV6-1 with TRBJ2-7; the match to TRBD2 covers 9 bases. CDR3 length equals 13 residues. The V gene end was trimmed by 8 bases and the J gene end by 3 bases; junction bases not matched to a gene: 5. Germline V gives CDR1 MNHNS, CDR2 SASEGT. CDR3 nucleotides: TGTGCCAGCCTGAGCGGGGGGCACTACGAGCAGTACTTC. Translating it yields CASLSGGHYEQYF.

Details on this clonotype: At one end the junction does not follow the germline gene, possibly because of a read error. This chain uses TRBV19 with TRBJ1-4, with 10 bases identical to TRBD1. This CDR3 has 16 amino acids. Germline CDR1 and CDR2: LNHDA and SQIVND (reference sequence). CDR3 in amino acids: CASSLGTGADNERLFF. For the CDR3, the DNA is TGTGCCAGCAGTTTAGGGACAGGGGCAGATAATGAAAGACTGTTTTTT.

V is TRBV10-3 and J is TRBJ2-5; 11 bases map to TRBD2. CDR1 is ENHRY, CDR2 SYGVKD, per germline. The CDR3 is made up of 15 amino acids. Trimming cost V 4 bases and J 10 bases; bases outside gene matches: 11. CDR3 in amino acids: CAISALAGGFGVQYF. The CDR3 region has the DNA TGTGCCATCAGTGCGCTAGCGGGGGGTTTTGGTGTCCAGTACTTC.

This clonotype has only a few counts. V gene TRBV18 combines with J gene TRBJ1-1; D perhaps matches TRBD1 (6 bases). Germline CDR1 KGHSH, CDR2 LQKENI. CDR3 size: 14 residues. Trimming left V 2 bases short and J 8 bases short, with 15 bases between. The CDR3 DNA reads TGTGCCAGCTCACCAAACAGGGACTCTAGAGAAGCTTTCTTT. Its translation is CASSPNRDSREAFF. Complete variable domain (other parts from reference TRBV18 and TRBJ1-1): NAGVMQNPRHLVRRRGQEARLRCSPMKGHSHVYWYRQLPEEGLKFMVYLQKENIIDESGMPKERFSAEFPKEGPSILRIQQVVRGDSAAYFCASSPNRDSREAFFGQGTRLTVV.

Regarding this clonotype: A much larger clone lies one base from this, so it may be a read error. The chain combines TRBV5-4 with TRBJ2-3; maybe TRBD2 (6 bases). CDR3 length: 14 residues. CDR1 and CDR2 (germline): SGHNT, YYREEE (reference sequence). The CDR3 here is CAGSLDLAADTQYF. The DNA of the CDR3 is TGTGCCGGCAGCTTGGATTTAGCGGCAGATACGCAGTATTTT.

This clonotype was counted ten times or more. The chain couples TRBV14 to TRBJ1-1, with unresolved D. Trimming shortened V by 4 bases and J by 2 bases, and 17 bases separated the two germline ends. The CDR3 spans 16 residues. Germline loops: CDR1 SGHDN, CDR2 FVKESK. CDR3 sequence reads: CASSLRKPGLNTEAFF. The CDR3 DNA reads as TGTGCCAGCAGCCTCCGAAAACCAGGTTTAAACACTGAAGCTTTCTTT.

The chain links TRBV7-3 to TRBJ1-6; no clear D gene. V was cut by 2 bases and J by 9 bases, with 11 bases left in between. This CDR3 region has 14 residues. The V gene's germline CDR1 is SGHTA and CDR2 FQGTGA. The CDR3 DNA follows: TGTGCCAGCAGCTTAGGATCAACGGGTTCACCCCTCCACTTT. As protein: CASSLGSTGSPLHF.

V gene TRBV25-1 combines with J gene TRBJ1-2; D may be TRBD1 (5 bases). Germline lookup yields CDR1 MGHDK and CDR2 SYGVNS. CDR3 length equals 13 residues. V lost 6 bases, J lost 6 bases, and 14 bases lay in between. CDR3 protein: CASRGTRGHGYTF. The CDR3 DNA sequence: TGTGCCAGCAGGGGGACGAGGGGTCATGGCTACACCTTC.

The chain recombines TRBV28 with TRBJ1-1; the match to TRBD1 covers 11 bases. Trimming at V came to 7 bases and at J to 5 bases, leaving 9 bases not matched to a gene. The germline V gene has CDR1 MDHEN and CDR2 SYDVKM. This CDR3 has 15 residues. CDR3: CASTVGQGAGTEAFF. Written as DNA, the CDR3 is TGTGCCAGCACCGTAGGACAGGGGGCGGGGACTGAAGCTTTCTTT.

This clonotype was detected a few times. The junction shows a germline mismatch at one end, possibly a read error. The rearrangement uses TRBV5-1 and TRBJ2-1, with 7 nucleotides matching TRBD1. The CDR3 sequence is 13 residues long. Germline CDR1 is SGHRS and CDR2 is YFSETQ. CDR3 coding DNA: TGTGCCAGCAGCGCCGACAGGGTCGGTGAGCAGTTCTTC. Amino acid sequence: CASSADRVGEQFF.

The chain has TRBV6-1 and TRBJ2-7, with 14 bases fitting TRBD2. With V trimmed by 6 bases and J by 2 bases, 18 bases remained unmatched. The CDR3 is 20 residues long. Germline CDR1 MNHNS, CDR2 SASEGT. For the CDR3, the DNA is TGTGCCAGCAGCCTAACAGCCGGGACTAGCGGGAGTAATAGGCCCTACGAGCAGTACTTC. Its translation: CASSLTAGTSGSNRPYEQYF.

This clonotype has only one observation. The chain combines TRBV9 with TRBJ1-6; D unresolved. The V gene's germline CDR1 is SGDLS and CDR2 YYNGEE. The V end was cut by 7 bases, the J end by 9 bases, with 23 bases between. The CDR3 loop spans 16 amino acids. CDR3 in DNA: TGTGCCAGCTCTAGCGTAGTGGACTCACCGATTTCACCCCTCCACTTT. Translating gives CASSSVVDSPISPLHF.

CDR3 sequence: CASSLETSGGAGNEQFF. Here the CDR3 DNA reads TGTGCCAGCAGCTTGGAGACTAGCGGGGGGGCCGGGAATGAGCAGTTCTTC. V gene TRBV5-4 combines with J gene TRBJ2-1, with TRBD2 identical over 14 bases. Trimming took 0 bases from V and 7 from J; bases not matched to a gene: 6. CDR3 length: 17 residues. Germline V gene lookup returns CDR1 SGHNT and CDR2 YYREEE (reference sequence).